Listed below are T cell receptor beta chains from one sample, sequenced in a study of long-term antiretroviral therapy in people with HIV. Assay: immunoSEQ multiplex PCR; the TCRdb copy retains only in-frame clones and omits some. Among more than 15,000 clones, about 91% were seen once, and the ten largest hold 7% to 10%. Sequencing used unsorted PBMCs, obtained 0.3 years after starting antiretroviral therapy. The receptors originated from a man in his 60s with HIV. The CDR3 runs from the conserved cysteine through the conserved F or W. Fields, in order: clone size, CDR3 length, D gene, V gene, J gene, CDR3 DNA, CDR3 protein. D genes are given only for firm matches. Some rows mark clone size as missing; the rest say once, few, many or name a class of expanded clone.

abundance: few
len: 16
d_gene: TRBD1
v_gene: TRBV28
j_gene: TRBJ1-2
CDR3nt: TGTGCCAGCAGTCCCCAGGGACAGGGGGCACTTCGGGGCTACACCTTC
CDR3aa: CASSPQGQGALRGYTF

abundance: NA
len: 16
d_gene: NA
v_gene: TRBV5-4
j_gene: TRBJ2-1
CDR3nt: TGTGCCAGCAGCTTGGCGGGGCCAAGCTCCTACAATGAGCAGTTCTTC
CDR3aa: CASSLAGPSSYNEQFF

abundance: NA
len: 15
d_gene: TRBD2
v_gene: TRBV11-2
j_gene: TRBJ2-3
CDR3nt: TGTGCCAGCAGTCCACTAGCGGGGGCCACAGATACGCAGTATTTT
CDR3aa: CASSPLAGATDTQYF

abundance: once
len: 13
d_gene: NA
v_gene: TRBV2
j_gene: TRBJ1-1
CDR3nt: TGTGCCAGCGTCGGCCACATGAACACTGAAGCTTTCTTT
CDR3aa: CASVGHMNTEAFF

abundance: once
len: 15
d_gene: TRBD1
v_gene: TRBV10-1
j_gene: TRBJ2-2
CDR3nt: TGCGCCAGCAGTGGGGACAGGGGAAGGACCGGGGAGCTGTTTTTT
CDR3aa: CASSGDRGRTGELFF

abundance: NA
len: 16
d_gene: NA
v_gene: TRBV11-2
j_gene: TRBJ1-3
CDR3nt: TGTGCCAGCAGCCCCTCGGGACCGAACTCTGGAAACACCATATATTTT
CDR3aa: CASSPSGPNSGNTIYF

abundance: NA
len: 16
d_gene: TRBD1
v_gene: TRBV19
j_gene: TRBJ2-5
CDR3nt: TGTGCCAGTAGTATTTTCGAGGGGGCTGAAGGTGAGACCCAGTACTTC
CDR3aa: CASSIFEGAEGETQYF

abundance: NA
len: 14
d_gene: NA
v_gene: TRBV7-9
j_gene: TRBJ2-5
CDR3nt: TGTGCCAGCAGCTTAGCTACAGGACAAGAGACCCAGTACTTC
CDR3aa: CASSLATGQETQYF

abundance: NA
len: 13
d_gene: NA
v_gene: TRBV19
j_gene: TRBJ2-3
CDR3nt: TGTGCCAGCGGACAAGGGAGCACAGATACGCAGTATTTT
CDR3aa: CASGQGSTDTQYF

abundance: NA
len: 16
d_gene: NA
v_gene: TRBV7-9
j_gene: TRBJ2-7
CDR3nt: TGTGCCAGCAGCTACCCGCCCGGGGGCGAGGGCTACGAGCAGTACTTC
CDR3aa: CASSYPPGGEGYEQYF

abundance: NA
len: 13
d_gene: NA
v_gene: TRBV5-1
j_gene: TRBJ2-3
CDR3nt: TGCGCCAGCAGCTTGAGTCCCACAGATACGCAGTATTTT
CDR3aa: CASSLSPTDTQYF

abundance: NA
len: 15
d_gene: TRBD1
v_gene: TRBV6-5
j_gene: TRBJ2-7
CDR3nt: TGTGCCAGCAGCTATTTGAGACAGGGCGTCCACGAGCAGTACTTC
CDR3aa: CASSYLRQGVHEQYF

abundance: NA
len: 18
d_gene: TRBD1
v_gene: TRBV5-1
j_gene: TRBJ1-1
CDR3nt: TGCGCCAGCAGCTTGGATGGGACAGCCATTCGCATGAACACTGAAGCTTTCTTT
CDR3aa: CASSLDGTAIRMNTEAFF

abundance: NA
len: 14
d_gene: TRBD1
v_gene: TRBV5-1
j_gene: TRBJ2-7
CDR3nt: TGCGCCAGCAGCTTCGGGACAGGGACCTACGAGCAGTACTTC
CDR3aa: CASSFGTGTYEQYF